A selection of T cell receptor beta chains follows, all from one sample in a study of T cells after somatic rescue of genetic block. Data came from immunoSEQ multiplex PCR; TCRdb stores just in-frame clones and leaves some out. The sample lists 70,000 to 85,000 clones, about nine tenths occurring once. Sequences were obtained from peripheral blood mononuclear cells (PBMCs). These receptors came from a man aged 25-45 years. Both conserved end residues are part of each CDR3. D genes are given only for firm matches.

d_gene | v_gene | CDR3aa
TRBD1 | TRBV5-1 | CASSFDRDRVNTEAFF
. | TRBV7-9 | CASSFGQVGGNEQFF
TRBD2 | TRBV7-9 | CASSSLAGVNTGELFF
. | TRBV7-2 | CASSGYNNSPLHF
. | TRBV2 | CASSPSLLAYEQYF
. | TRBV15 | CATSRVPNNEQFF
TRBD2 | TRBV11-3 | CASSLGGSSYEQYF
TRBD2 | TRBV7-9 | CASSPGLDYNEQFF
. | TRBV27 | CASSLSAGGNTIYF
. | TRBV19 | CASSWAGKNYGYTF
. | TRBV2 | CASSWGQNTGELFF
TRBD1 | TRBV5-1 | CASSMGQGASYNEQFF
. | TRBV14 | CASSQATSFREQFF
TRBD1 | TRBV4-1 | CASSHPGQGLYEQYF
. | TRBV5-1 | CASSISTGFTGELFF
. | TRBV1 | CTSSQWGIRGGLGTEAFF
. | TRBV2 | CASSRGGGLNTEAFF
. | TRBV10-1 | CASSADLRTGELFF
TRBD1 | TRBV19 | CASKTGEQMNTEAFF
. | TRBV9 | CASSIGGGPSGNTIYF
TRBD1 | TRBV7-9 | CASRQTGGSGNTIYF
. | TRBV6-5 | CASSYSWVETQYF
. | TRBV9 | CASSVAEGARETQYF
. | TRBV6-6 | CASSYSLGTGELFF
. | TRBV2 | CASSEARYNEQFF
TRBD1 | TRBV5-1 | CASSLGGTVNYGYTF
. | TRBV19 | CASSIGLNSPLHF
. | TRBV7-9 | CASSYRGVDTEAFF
TRBD1 | TRBV4-1 | CASSQDRQGANTEAFF
TRBD1 | TRBV10-2 | CASSESNHRGLRYEQYF
. | TRBV6-5 | CASSYSASRYNEQFF
TRBD2 | TRBV5-6 | CASSSGLTLPGEQYF
TRBD1 | TRBV6-1 | CASSGPGQGAREQYF
. | TRBV7-3 | CASGYTDTQYF
. | TRBV9 | CASSVRAEHTYEQYF
TRBD1 | TRBV18 | CASSPTAPGQGLYEQYF
. | TRBV7-8 | CASSSQGLRRQETQYF
. | TRBV5-1 | CASSLAVVDGIYGYTF
. | TRBV28 | CASNLPGNQETQYF
. | TRBV7-3 | CASSRGQKETQYF
TRBD1 | TRBV5-1 | CASSLGRQGITEAFF
TRBD2 | TRBV29-1 | CSARLRLAGEQYF
. | TRBV4-3 | CASSQGAGTGSYEQYF
. | TRBV6-4 | CASRAGPTYGYTF
. | TRBV6-5 | CASSPRAPGNNEQFF
TRBD2 | TRBV7-9 | CASSMGLAGGKQETQYF
. | TRBV28 | CASSILGQNTEAFF
. | TRBV29-1 | CSVPDYGYTF
. | TRBV11-2 | CASSTGREPQHF
. | TRBV18 | CASSPAAGAGNEQFF
. | TRBV28 | CASRAGHTLGHEQYF
. | TRBV4-2 | CASSQDHNRREQYF
TRBD2 | TRBV6-1 | CASSELLAGGASEQYF
. | TRBV5-6 | CASSGGTGELFF
. | TRBV30 | CAWSVLRGYGYTF
TRBD1 | TRBV4-2 | CASSQAGTGEDQETQYF
TRBD1 | TRBV15 | CATSPQTGTGDEQYF
. | TRBV5-4 | CASSLGNEQYF